The 15 T cell receptor beta chains listed next were all sequenced from one sample in a study of liver allograft versus peripheral blood T cells. Looking at the study overall: Blood and transplanted-liver T cell receptor repertoires from recipients were compared.

MiXCR was run by TCRdb on the reads, yielding one entry per CDR3 protein. The data hold about 8,500 distinct CDR3 sequences, with about a sixth observed a single time. These TCRs come from a human patient who had a liver transplant. These T cells may partly come from the graft donor.

This clonotype was detected ten times or more. The chain couples TRBV19 to TRBJ2-3, with D unclear. Germline CDR1 is LNHDA and CDR2 is SQIVND (reference sequence). Between the trimmed V and J ends, which lost 8 bases and 4 bases, there was a span of 10 bases. The CDR3 consists of 12 residues. This CDR3 is CASGLAADTQYF. Here the CDR3 DNA reads TGTGCCAGTGGTTTAGCAGCAGATACGCAGTATTTT.

This clonotype was detected many times. V is TRBV6-1 and J is TRBJ2-5, with D possibly TRBD2 on 5 matching bases. This CDR3 has 13 residues. CDR1 is MNHNS and CDR2 is SASEGT in the germline V gene. The V end lost 7 bases, the J end lost 4 bases, and 13 bases lay between the germline ends. Here the CDR3 DNA reads TGTGCCAGCACCCATGAGGGCCCAGAGACCCAGTACTTC. Encoded protein: CASTHEGPETQYF.

Judged by abundance, this clonotype is large. This chain links TRBV18 with TRBJ1-2; D might be TRBD1 (5 bases). The CDR3 runs 15 residues. Germline V lookup: CDR1 KGHSH, CDR2 LQKENI. The germline V and J ends were trimmed by 2 bases and 3 bases, with 13 bases remaining between them. The CDR3 reads CASSPSSGTDYGYTF. The DNA for the CDR3 is TGTGCCAGCTCACCATCGTCGGGGACGGACTATGGCTACACCTTC.

A few counts support this clonotype. The gene calls are TRBV28 and TRBJ2-5; D is unclear. Trimming pared 5 bases from V and 5 bases from J, leaving 12 bases between. Germline CDR1 reads MDHEN; CDR2 reads SYDVKM. The CDR3 contains 13 residues. The chain's CDR3 is CASSRAPVETQYF. The CDR3 DNA reads as TGTGCCAGCAGTCGGGCGCCCGTGGAGACCCAGTACTTC.

Ten or more counts support this clonotype. The chain uses TRBV7-9 and TRBJ2-6; tentatively, D is TRBD1 (6 bases). The V end lost 2 bases, the J end lost 0 bases, and 11 bases lay between the germline ends. CDR1 and CDR2 (germline): SEHNR, FQNEAQ (reference sequence). The CDR3 runs to 17 residues. The CDR3: CASSLRDTVSGANVLTF. The DNA of the CDR3 is TGTGCCAGCAGCTTAAGGGACACGGTCTCTGGGGCCAACGTCCTGACTTTC. Combining the CDR3 with reference TRBV7-9 and TRBJ2-6 gives the whole variable domain DTGVSQNPRHKITKRGQNVTFRCDPISEHNRLYWYRQTLGQGPEFLTYFQNEAQLEKSRLLSDRFSAERPKGSFSTLEIQRTEQGDSAMYLCASSLRDTVSGANVLTFGAGSRLTVL.

This clonotype is labeled medium-sized. This chain links TRBV19 with TRBJ2-1; TRBD2 matches at 8 bases. Germline V lookup: CDR1 LNHDA, CDR2 SQIVND (reference sequence). The CDR3 has 15 amino acids. Trimming cost V 7 bases and J 4 bases; bases outside gene matches: 9. The CDR3 protein is CASTSGYPIYNEQFF. The CDR3 DNA follows: TGTGCCAGTACTAGCGGGTACCCTATTTACAATGAGCAGTTCTTC.

The rearrangement uses TRBV24-1 and TRBJ2-1, with 11 positions matching TRBD1. Per the germline V gene, CDR1 is KGHDR and CDR2 is SFDVKD. The CDR3 contains 17 residues. Trimming removed 4 bases from V and 2 bases from J; junction bases left unmatched: 6. CDR3 region: CATSDPGTGGTYNEQFF. As DNA, the CDR3 is TGTGCCACCAGTGACCCTGGGACAGGGGGAACCTACAATGAGCAGTTCTTC.

By proportion, this clonotype is medium-sized (0.01 to 0.1%). The chain joins TRBV29-1 to TRBJ2-7; TRBD1 aligns across 10 bases. V trimming: 6 bases; J trimming: 2 bases; junction bases outside the gene matches: 4. The CDR3 covers 13 residues. Germline V lookup: CDR1 SQVTM, CDR2 ANQGSEA. CDR3 nucleotide sequence: TGCAGCGTCGCGGACAGGGGGACCTACGAGCAGTACTTC. It yields the protein CSVADRGTYEQYF.

The V call is TRBV20-1, the J call TRBJ2-7; 10 bases match TRBD1. From germline, CDR1 is DFQATT and CDR2 SNEGSKA (reference sequence). The CDR3 spans 14 residues. Trimming cost V 2 bases and J 2 bases; bases outside gene matches: 3. CDR3 in DNA: TGCAGTGCTAGAACCGGGACAGGGGCCTACGAGCAGTACTTC. Translation: CSARTGTGAYEQYF.

This clonotype turned up a few times. The chain recombines TRBV20-1 with TRBJ2-5; D remains unclear. The germline V gene encodes CDR1 DFQATT and CDR2 SNEGSKA (reference sequence). Trimming took 3 bases from V and 5 from J, leaving 4 bases between them. The CDR3 spans 10 residues. In DNA, the CDR3 is TGCAGTGCTAGTACCGAGACCCAGTACTTC. Translated, it gives CSASTETQYF.

This chain joins TRBV7-9 and TRBJ2-7; D unresolved. The ends were cut back, 1 base at V and 7 bases at J, with 8 bases in the middle. Germline assignment: CDR1 SEHNR and CDR2 FQNEAQ (reference sequence). This CDR3 contains 12 residues. The CDR3: CASSLDGGEQYF. CDR3 sequence (DNA): TGTGCCAGCAGCTTAGACGGTGGGGAGCAGTACTTC.

In this sample, this clonotype turned up a few times. V usage is TRBV28 and J usage is TRBJ2-3, with TRBD2 matching over 7 bases. CDR3 size: 15 residues. Germline CDR1 and CDR2: MDHEN and SYDVKM. The V gene end was trimmed by 6 bases and the J gene end by 0 bases; junction bases not matched to a gene: 6. CDR3 sequence reads: CASRVGSGSTDTQYF. For the CDR3, the DNA is TGTGCCAGCAGGGTCGGTAGCGGGAGCACAGATACGCAGTATTTT.

This chain uses TRBV6-2 or TRBV6-3 with TRBJ2-2, with 7 bases identical to TRBD1. The CDR3 has 14 residues. J lost 5 bases, V lost 5 bases, and 5 bases had no gene match. Per germline, CDR1 MNHEY and CDR2 SVGEGT. CDR3 protein: CASSPQGDTGELFF. The CDR3 DNA reads as TGTGCCAGCAGTCCTCAGGGGGATACCGGGGAGCTGTTTTTT.

This clonotype is categorized as medium-sized. V and J are TRBV6-5 and TRBJ2-1, with TRBD2 matching over 7 bases. This CDR3 spans 13 amino acids. With V trimmed by 5 bases and J by 6 bases, 4 bases remained unmatched. Per germline, CDR1 MNHEY and CDR2 SVGAGI. CDR3: CASSGLVGNEQFF. In DNA form, the CDR3 reads TGTGCCAGCAGTGGACTAGTGGGCAATGAGCAGTTCTTC.

This clonotype is medium-sized by share. The V call is TRBV7-9, the J call TRBJ2-2; D is possibly TRBD1 (6 bases). The V and J ends lost 10 bases and 3 bases respectively, with 18 bases between them. Germline V gene lookup returns CDR1 SEHNR and CDR2 FQNEAQ (reference sequence). This CDR3 region has 15 residues. For the CDR3, the DNA is TGTGCCATCCTACAGGGAACAAGGCACACCGGGGAGCTGTTTTTT. The encoded protein is CAILQGTRHTGELFF.